This T cell receptor (beta chain) comes out of a study of cytomegalovirus exposure and HLA in healthy donors. At the level of the study: A prior study identified over 100 million unique TCR beta sequences from roughly 180 million T cells. The early release's HLA-typed donors yielded approximately 85 million unique TCRs. Study outcomes and limitations: For most subjects, TCR beta sequences were reported to predict HLA-A and HLA-B alleles with accuracy. At a 0.05 false discovery rate, a later analysis found 15,000 to 20,000 TCR beta sequences to be associated with HLA alleles.

This PCR relied on a set of 60 Vbeta primers and 13 Jbeta primers. TCRdb's copy holds only in-frame clones and misses some; the assay was immunoSEQ multiplex PCR. Among about 160,000 clones listed, approximately 79% were seen once. Germline V lookup: CDR1 KGHSH, CDR2 LQKENI. The CDR3 length is 14 residues. V lost 4 bases to trimming and J lost 3 bases; unmatched junction nucleotides: 4. About this clone itself: What it binds is unknown.

The specimen sequenced was PBMCs. This chain links TRBV18 with TRBJ2-7; 9 nucleotides match TRBD1. This TCR derives from a middle-aged man in good health and CMV-seronegative. The CDR3 bases are TGTGCCAGCTCACTAAGGACAGGGGACTACGAGCAGTACTTC. It is translated as CASSLRTGDYEQYF. Full variable domain (missing parts from reference TRBV18 and TRBJ2-7): NAGVMQNPRHLVRRRGQEARLRCSPMKGHSHVYWYRQLPEEGLKFMVYLQKENIIDESGMPKERFSAEFPKEGPSILRIQQVVRGDSAAYFCASSLRTGDYEQYFGPGTRLTVT.